These 19 T cell receptor beta chains originate from one sample sequenced in a study of T-cell reconstitution after alpha-beta-depleted transplantation in children. Unique molecular identifiers were incorporated into the prepared TCRbeta library. Via MiXCR, TCRdb re-called the PCR reads, giving one row per CDR3 protein. There are 90,000 to 130,000 distinct CDR3 sequences in the sample; around 10% occur only once, and 8% lies in the top ten. The sequences come from PBMCs from the stem cell graft donor, collected from the stem cell graft. The receptors derive from a human donor who donated a stem cell graft to a child with acute lymphoblastic leukemia.

This clonotype was observed at least ten times. V is TRBV29-1 and J is TRBJ1-2; no firm D call. This CDR3 region has 12 residues. Germline-derived CDR1 and CDR2 are SQVTM and ANQGSEA. Trimming took 2 bases from V and 7 from J, leaving 11 bases between them. CDR3 sequence: CSVETGEPGYTF. CDR3 nucleotide sequence: TGCAGCGTTGAAACGGGAGAACCTGGCTACACCTTC. Looking up the rest from reference TRBV29-1 and TRBJ1-2 gives the full variable domain: SAVISQKPSRDICQRGTSLTIQCQVDSQVTMMFWYRQQPGQSLTLIATANQGSEATYESGFVIDKFPISRPNLTFSTLTVSNMSPEDSSIYLCSVETGEPGYTFGSGTRLTVV.

This clonotype was counted between two and nine times. The DNA for the CDR3 is TGTGCCAGCAGTACCAAGACAGGGGCCTACGAGCAGTACTTC. It specifies CASSTKTGAYEQYF. V usage is TRBV27 and J usage is TRBJ2-7, with 8 bases fitting TRBD1. V lost 5 bases, J lost 2 bases, and 5 bases stayed unmatched. The CDR3 covers 14 residues. Germline assignment: CDR1 MNHEY and CDR2 SMNVEV (reference sequence).

This clonotype was seen a handful of times. The chain links TRBV30 to TRBJ1-1; TRBD1 aligns across 9 bases. Germline lookup yields CDR1 GTSNPN and CDR2 SVGIG (reference sequence). This CDR3 comprises 13 residues. V shed 2 bases, J shed 5 bases, and the junction held 3 bases outside the gene matches. The CDR3 loop is CAWSRTGATEAFF. The CDR3 DNA reads TGTGCCTGGAGTCGGACAGGGGCGACTGAAGCTTTCTTT.

This clonotype was counted many times. The J gene is TRBJ1-3, the V gene TRBV5-1, with unresolved D. With 0 bases removed from V and 0 bases from J, the gap between germline ends came to 10 bases. The germline gives CDR1 SGHRS, CDR2 YFSETQ. This CDR3 is built from 16 residues. The CDR3 region is CASSLEVILSGNTIYF. The CDR3 DNA is TGCGCCAGCAGCTTGGAGGTCATACTCTCTGGAAACACCATATATTTT.

This clonotype came up many times. The rearrangement uses TRBV11-2 and TRBJ2-1; TRBD2 might be the D (6 bases). The CDR3 is made up of 19 amino acids. Trimming left V 1 base short and J 7 bases short, with 26 bases between. Looked up from germline, CDR1 is SGHAT and CDR2 is FQNNGV. CDR3 residues: CASSLGWRVGSGAGNEQFF. CDR3 bases: TGTGCCAGCAGCTTAGGTTGGCGGGTGGGATCCGGGGCGGGAAATGAGCAGTTCTTC.

This clonotype was picked up a small number of times. V and J are TRBV7-9 and TRBJ1-5; D call uncertain. Per the germline V gene, CDR1 is SEHNR and CDR2 is FQNEAQ (reference sequence). The CDR3 extends over 13 amino acids. Trimming took 5 bases from V and 9 from J, leaving 14 bases between them. The CDR3 nucleotides are TGTGCCAGCAGCCTTGGACCGACCTGGCCCCAGCATTTT. Amino acids: CASSLGPTWPQHF.

This clonotype was seen at least ten times. The chain has TRBV6-5 and TRBJ1-1, with unresolved D. V dropped 2 bases and J dropped 1 base, with 8 bases sitting between them. CDR1 is MNHEY and CDR2 is SVGAGI in the germline V gene. CDR3 length: 14 amino acids. The CDR3 spells CASSYRTGNTEAFF. CDR3 DNA: TGTGCCAGCAGTTACCGGACGGGGAACACTGAAGCTTTCTTT.

This clonotype appeared many times. V usage is TRBV5-1 and J usage is TRBJ2-1; maybe TRBD2 (5 bases). The CDR3 contains 14 residues. The germline CDR1 and CDR2 sequences are SGHRS and YFSETQ. The V and J ends lost 2 bases and 6 bases respectively, with 12 bases between them. The CDR3 protein is CASSFASPFNEQFF. DNA for the CDR3: TGCGCCAGCAGCTTCGCTAGCCCATTCAATGAGCAGTTCTTC.

In this sample, this clonotype turned up many times. The chain couples TRBV14 to TRBJ2-1; the D is unclear. Trimming left V 0 bases short and J 6 bases short, with 6 bases between. The CDR3 is 13 residues long. Germline-derived CDR1 and CDR2 are SGHDN and FVKESK. The CDR3 DNA reads as TGTGCCAGCAGCCAAGAACAAATCAATGAGCAGTTCTTC. This translates into CASSQEQINEQFF.

This clonotype was recorded many times. This chain links TRBV15 with TRBJ1-6, with D perhaps TRBD1 (5 bases). The CDR3 totals 15 residues. In germline, CDR1 is LNHNV, CDR2 YYDKDF (reference sequence). V was trimmed by 0 bases and J by 6 bases, leaving 9 bases between them. The CDR3 DNA reads as TGTGCCACCAGCAGAGATACGAGGGGTAATTCACCCCTCCACTTT. This encodes CATSRDTRGNSPLHF.

There are a few counts of this clonotype. V usage is TRBV18 and J usage is TRBJ2-3; tentative D call: TRBD1 (6 bases). The CDR3 extends over 16 amino acids. Germline CDR1 KGHSH, CDR2 LQKENI. Trimming removed 4 bases from V and 1 base from J, with 15 bases in between. CDR3 sequence (DNA): TGTGCCAGCTCACGGCTACAGGGTGCGGGCACAGATACGCAGTATTTT. Amino acids: CASSRLQGAGTDTQYF.

In this sample, this clonotype turned up many times. This chain uses TRBV24-1 with TRBJ2-3, with 16 bases aligning to TRBD2. The junction had 10 bases not matched to a gene; V was cut back by 4 bases and J by 4 bases. Germline V CDR1 and CDR2: KGHDR, SFDVKD. The length of the CDR3 is 19 residues. This chain's CDR3 is CATSDRPPGTSGRADTQYF. The DNA for the CDR3 is TGTGCCACCAGTGACCGCCCACCCGGGACTAGCGGGAGGGCAGATACGCAGTATTTT.

This clonotype was detected many times. The rearrangement links TRBV5-1 to TRBJ1-6; 7 nucleotides line up with TRBD1. The CDR3 is 14 amino acids. V was pared by 8 bases and J by 8 bases, with 10 bases of the junction left unmatched. The V gene's germline CDR1 is SGHRS and CDR2 YFSETQ. The CDR3 sequence is CAREITGVDSPLHF. CDR3 nucleotides: TGCGCCAGGGAAATAACAGGGGTGGATTCACCCCTCCACTTT.

There are many counts of this clonotype. The V call is TRBV20-1, the J call TRBJ1-1; D not resolved. The V and J ends lost 6 bases and 0 bases respectively, with 14 bases between them. Germline CDR1 is DFQATT and CDR2 is SNEGSKA (reference sequence). This CDR3 comprises 14 residues. CDR3 in amino acids: CSARPEDLNTEAFF. CDR3 sequence (DNA): TGCAGTGCCCGCCCCGAGGACCTGAACACTGAAGCTTTCTTT.

Regarding this clonotype: A much larger clone is a single base away; this may be a read error. The J gene is TRBJ2-1, the V gene TRBV6-2 or TRBV6-3; 9 positions agree with TRBD1. V shed 8 bases, J shed 7 bases, and the junction held 9 bases outside the gene matches. Germline V lookup: CDR1 MNHEY, CDR2 SVGEGT. The CDR3 spans 14 residues. This CDR3 is CASRWDRVGNEQFF. DNA for the CDR3: TGTGCCAGCCGCTGGGACAGGGTGGGGAATGAGCAGTTCTTC.

This clonotype appeared many times. The germline gene is not matched at one end of the junction; a read error may be the cause. The rearrangement links TRBV7-2 to TRBJ1-1; TRBD1 might be the D (5 bases). Germline loops: CDR1 SGHTA, CDR2 FQGNSA. This CDR3 has 17 residues. The CDR3 DNA sequence: TGTGCCAGCAGCTTAGCGCAGGGAGGGGTGATGGCTGCTGAGGCTTTCTTT. Translating gives CASSLAQGGVMAAEAFF.

The table lists this clonotype with a count of one. For the CDR3, the DNA is TGCAGTGCTACACCGCCTGGGGGGGCCTACGAGCAGTACTTC. Protein: CSATPPGGAYEQYF. The rearrangement joins TRBV20-1 to TRBJ2-7, with 7 bases lining up with TRBD2. Germline CDR1 reads DFQATT; CDR2 reads SNEGSKA (reference sequence). J was trimmed by 2 bases and V by 4 bases; bases with no gene match: 8. The length of the CDR3 is 14 residues.

This clonotype was found many times. V is TRBV5-1 and J is TRBJ2-7, with D possibly being TRBD2 (5 bases). The CDR3 extends over 15 amino acids. Trimming cost V 5 bases and J 5 bases, with 20 bases left between them. From germline, CDR1 is SGHRS and CDR2 YFSETQ. This CDR3 reads CASRNSPGYLDEQYF. CDR3 sequence (DNA): TGCGCCAGCAGAAACAGTCCGGGGTACCTTGACGAGCAGTACTTC.

This clonotype was seen ten or more times. The V and J genes are TRBV20-1 and TRBJ2-5; no clear D. CDR3 size: 11 residues. Germline assignment: CDR1 DFQATT and CDR2 SNEGSKA (reference sequence). The V gene lost 3 bases and the J gene lost 5 bases, with 7 bases spanning the gap. The CDR3 region is CSASIEETQYF. CDR3 nucleotides: TGCAGTGCTAGTATCGAGGAGACCCAGTACTTC.